This TCR beta chain appears in the sequencing data of a study of vaccination and CD4 T cells after COVID-19. Overall study: Cells were stimulated with overlapping spike peptides from SARS-CoV-2, HCoV-NL63, HCoV-OC43 and HCoV-229E.

Regarding this clonotype: What it binds is unknown.

An Oncomine TCR Beta short-read assay was used to sequence the DNA from cultured CD4+ T cells. The template was genomic DNA from cultured CD4+ T cells. TCRdb redid the calling of the PCR reads with MiXCR, one entry per CDR3 protein. The sample has some 25,000 distinct CDR3 sequences; roughly 42% are singletons. Treatment reported: roughly ten-day PBMC culture with coronavirus spike peptide pools or control peptides (ViraFEST assay). The receptor was isolated from a human donor who had recovered from COVID-19. Sequenced sample: CD4+ T cells from blood, cultured in vitro.

Here the CDR3 reads CATSPGGGVLVKNIQYF. In nucleotides, the CDR3 is TGTGCCACCAGCCCTGGCGGGGGGGTCTTAGTCAAAAACATTCAGTACTTC. This chain connects TRBV15 to TRBJ2-4; 9 bases line up with TRBD2. CDR1 LNHNV and CDR2 YYDKDF come from the germline V gene (reference sequence). J lost 3 bases, V lost 5 bases, and 11 bases had no gene match. The CDR3 is 17 amino acids.